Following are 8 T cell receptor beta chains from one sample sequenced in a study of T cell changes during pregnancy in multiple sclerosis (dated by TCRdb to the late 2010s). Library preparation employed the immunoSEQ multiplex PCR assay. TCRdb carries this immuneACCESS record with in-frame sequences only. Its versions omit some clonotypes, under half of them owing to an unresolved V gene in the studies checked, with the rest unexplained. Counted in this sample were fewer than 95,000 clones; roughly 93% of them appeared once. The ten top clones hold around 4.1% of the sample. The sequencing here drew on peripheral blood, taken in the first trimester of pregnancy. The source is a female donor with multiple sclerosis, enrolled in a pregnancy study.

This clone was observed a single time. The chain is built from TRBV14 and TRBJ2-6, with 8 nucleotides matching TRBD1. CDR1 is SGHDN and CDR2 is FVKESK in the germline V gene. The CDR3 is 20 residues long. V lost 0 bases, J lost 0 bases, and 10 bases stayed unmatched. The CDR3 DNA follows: TGTGCCAGCAGCCAAGATCCATGGACAGGGATATTCTCTGGGGCCAACGTCCTGACTTTC. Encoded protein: CASSQDPWTGIFSGANVLTF.

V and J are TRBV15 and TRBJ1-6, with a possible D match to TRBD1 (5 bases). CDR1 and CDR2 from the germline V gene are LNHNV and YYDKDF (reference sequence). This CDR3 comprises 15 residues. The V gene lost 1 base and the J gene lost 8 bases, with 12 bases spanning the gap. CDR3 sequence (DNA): TGTGCCACCAGCAGAGTATCCGGGACTGATTCACCCCTCCACTTT. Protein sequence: CATSRVSGTDSPLHF.

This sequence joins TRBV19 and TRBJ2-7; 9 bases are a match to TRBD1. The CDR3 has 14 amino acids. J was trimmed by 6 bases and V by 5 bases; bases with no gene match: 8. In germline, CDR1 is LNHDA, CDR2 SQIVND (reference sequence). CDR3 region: CASSLRGTGPEQYF. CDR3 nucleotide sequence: TGTGCCAGTAGTTTAAGGGGGACAGGGCCCGAGCAGTACTTC. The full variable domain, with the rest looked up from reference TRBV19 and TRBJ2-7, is DGGITQSPKYLFRKEGQNVTLSCEQNLNHDAMYWYRQDPGQGLRLIYYSQIVNDFQKGDIAEGYSVSREKKESFPLTVTSAQKNPTAFYLCASSLRGTGPEQYFGPGTRLTVT.

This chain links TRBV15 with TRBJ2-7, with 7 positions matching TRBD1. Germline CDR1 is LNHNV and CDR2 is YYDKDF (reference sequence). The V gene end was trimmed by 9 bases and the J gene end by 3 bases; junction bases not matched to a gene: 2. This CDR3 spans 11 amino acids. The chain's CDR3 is CATGTDYEQYF. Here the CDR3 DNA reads TGTGCCACTGGGACAGACTACGAGCAGTACTTC.

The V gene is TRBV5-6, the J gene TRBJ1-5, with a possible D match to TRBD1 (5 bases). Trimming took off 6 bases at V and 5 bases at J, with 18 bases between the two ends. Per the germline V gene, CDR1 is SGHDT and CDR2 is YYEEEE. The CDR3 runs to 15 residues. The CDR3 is CASTFYPQEDQPQHF. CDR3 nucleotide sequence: TGTGCCAGCACCTTTTACCCACAGGAAGATCAGCCCCAGCATTTT.

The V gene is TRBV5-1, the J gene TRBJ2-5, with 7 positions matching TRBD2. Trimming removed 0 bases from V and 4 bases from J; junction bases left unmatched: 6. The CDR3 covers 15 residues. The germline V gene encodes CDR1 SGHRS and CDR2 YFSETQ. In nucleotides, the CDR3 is TGCGCCAGCAGCTTGGCCAGGGAGGGTCGAGAGACCCAGTACTTC. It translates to CASSLAREGRETQYF. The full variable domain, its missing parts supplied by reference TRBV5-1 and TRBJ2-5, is KAGVTQTPRYLIKTRGQQVTLSCSPISGHRSVSWYQQTPGQGLQFLFEYFSETQRNKGNFPGRFSGRQFSNSRSEMNVSTLELGDSALYLCASSLAREGRETQYFGPGTRLLVL.

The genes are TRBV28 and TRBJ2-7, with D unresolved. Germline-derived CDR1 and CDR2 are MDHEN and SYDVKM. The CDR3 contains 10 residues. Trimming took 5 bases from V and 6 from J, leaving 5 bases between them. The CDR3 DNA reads TGTGCCAGCAGTCGGTTCGAGCAGTACTTC. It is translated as CASSRFEQYF. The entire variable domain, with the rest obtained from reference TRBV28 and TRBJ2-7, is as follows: DVKVTQSSRYLVKRTGEKVFLECVQDMDHENMFWYRQDPGLGLRLIYFSYDVKMKEKGDIPEGYSVSREKKERFSLILESASTNQTSMYLCASSRFEQYFGPGTRLTVT.

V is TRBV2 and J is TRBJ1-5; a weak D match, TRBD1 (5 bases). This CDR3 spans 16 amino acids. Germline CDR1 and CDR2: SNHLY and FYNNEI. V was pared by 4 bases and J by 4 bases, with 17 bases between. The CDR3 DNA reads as TGTGCCAGCAGTGGGAGGGGCGGGGGGAGAAATCAGCCCCAGCATTTT. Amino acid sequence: CASSGRGGGRNQPQHF.